The 32 T cell receptor beta chains below were found in one sample sequenced in a study of PD-L1 blockade in urothelial cancer. Assay: immunoSEQ multiplex PCR; the TCRdb copy retains only in-frame clones and omits some. The table lists tens of thousands of clones, more than 75% of them singletons, with roughly 2.6% in the top ten. Sequenced material: PBMCs, taken around atezolizumab (anti-PD-L1) treatment. These TCRs come from a man between 65 and 79 years old with urothelial cancer.

The chain carries TRBV6-1 and TRBJ2-1, with 8 bases fitting TRBD1. The length of the CDR3 is 15 residues. Germline V gives CDR1 MNHNS, CDR2 SASEGT. The J segment lost 0 bases and the V segment lost 5 bases, leaving 3 bases of the junction unmatched. CDR3 in DNA: TGTGCCAGCAGTCGGGACAGGACCTCCTACAATGAGCAGTTCTTC. Translation: CASSRDRTSYNEQFF.

This CDR3 is CAGTPGLGGELFF. DNA for the CDR3: TGTGCCGGCACCCCGGGATTAGGCGGGGAGCTGTTTTTT. V and J are TRBV6-1 and TRBJ2-2; maybe TRBD2 (5 bases). V shed 11 bases and J shed 7 bases, with 17 bases lying between them. CDR3 size: 13 residues. Germline CDR1 MNHNS, CDR2 SASEGT.

The J gene is TRBJ1-1, the V gene TRBV29-1; TRBD1 agrees at 8 bases. Per germline, CDR1 SQVTM and CDR2 ANQGSEA. V was clipped by 3 bases and J by 4 bases; unmatched bases: 7. This CDR3 comprises 14 residues. CDR3 amino acids: CSVDRTGGGTEAFF. In DNA, the CDR3 is TGCAGCGTTGATCGAACAGGGGGGGGCACTGAAGCTTTCTTT.

The chain is built from TRBV28 and TRBJ1-1; 11 nucleotides agree with TRBD1. The germline V gene encodes CDR1 MDHEN and CDR2 SYDVKM. CDR3 length: 15 amino acids. With V trimmed by 5 bases and J by 3 bases, 5 bases remained unmatched. CDR3 residues: CASSTGQGGDTEAFF. The DNA for the CDR3 is TGTGCCAGCAGTACGGGACAGGGGGGGGACACTGAAGCTTTCTTT.

V usage is TRBV28 and J usage is TRBJ2-3; TRBD2 aligns across 11 bases. Germline V gene lookup returns CDR1 MDHEN and CDR2 SYDVKM. The trim removed 6 bases at V and 0 bases at J, leaving 17 bases unmatched. CDR3 size: 20 residues. The CDR3: CASRGPGLAGGLSSTDTQYF. For the CDR3, the DNA is TGTGCCAGCAGGGGGCCGGGGCTAGCGGGAGGACTCTCTAGCACAGATACGCAGTATTTT.

This clone has just one count. The chain links TRBV7-2 to TRBJ1-4; D remains ambiguous. The CDR3 covers 16 residues. V was pared by 2 bases and J by 1 base, with 11 bases between. CDR1 SGHTA and CDR2 FQGNSA come from the germline V gene. CDR3 amino acids: CASSLNRDLTNEKLFF. The CDR3 DNA sequence: TGTGCCAGCAGCTTAAACCGGGATTTAACTAATGAAAAACTGTTTTTT.

The V and J genes are TRBV25-1 and TRBJ2-5; 7 nucleotides match TRBD1. This CDR3 has 13 residues. Losses at the gene ends were 6 bases for V and 3 bases for J; bases not matched to a gene: 4. Germline-derived CDR1 and CDR2 are MGHDK and SYGVNS. The CDR3 region is CASRETGEETQYF. CDR3 bases: TGTGCCAGCAGGGAAACAGGGGAAGAGACCCAGTACTTC.

The genes are TRBV10-3 and TRBJ1-3; possibly TRBD1 for D (5 bases). There are 18 residues in the CDR3. Germline loops: CDR1 ENHRY, CDR2 SYGVKD. The V gene lost 0 bases and the J gene lost 0 bases, with 15 bases spanning the gap. This CDR3 reads CAISESLAGTISGNTIYF. CDR3 DNA: TGTGCCATCAGTGAGTCTCTCGCAGGGACTATCTCTGGAAACACCATATATTTT.

In its sample, this clone was seen a few times. V usage is TRBV28 and J usage is TRBJ1-1, with D unclear. V lost 4 bases and J lost 4, with 10 bases in between. The CDR3 is 13 residues long. Germline V gene lookup returns CDR1 MDHEN and CDR2 SYDVKM. CDR3 protein: CASSSPGSTEAFF. The CDR3 coding sequence is TGTGCCAGCAGTTCGCCTGGGAGCACTGAAGCTTTCTTT.

V and J are TRBV15 and TRBJ2-3, with D maybe TRBD2 (5 bases). The ends were cut back, 1 base at V and 0 bases at J, with 8 bases in the middle. Germline V gene lookup returns CDR1 LNHNV and CDR2 YYDKDF (reference sequence). The CDR3 runs 15 residues. The CDR3 DNA reads as TGTGCCACCAGCAGAGGCGGGCTAAGCACAGATACGCAGTATTTT. Protein: CATSRGGLSTDTQYF.

This clone has just a few counts. The chain couples TRBV4-3 to TRBJ2-7, with 9 bases aligning to TRBD1. The V gene's germline CDR1 is LGHNA and CDR2 YSLEER. The junction had 5 bases not matched to a gene; V was cut back by 3 bases and J by 2 bases. The CDR3 runs to 15 residues. The CDR3 DNA reads as TGCGCCAGCAGCCAGCCGGGACAGGGAACCTACGAGCAGTACTTC. Its protein is CASSQPGQGTYEQYF.

The rearrangement uses TRBV19 and TRBJ1-2, with D uncertain. CDR3 length: 12 amino acids. Germline V gene lookup returns CDR1 LNHDA and CDR2 SQIVND (reference sequence). Trimming cost V 3 bases and J 5 bases, with 7 bases left between them. The CDR3 protein is CASSMSGYGYTF. The CDR3 nucleotides read TGTGCCAGTAGTATGTCAGGATATGGCTACACCTTC.

The rearrangement uses TRBV19 and TRBJ1-3, with unresolved D. V lost 0 bases, J lost 0 bases, and 6 bases lay in between. The germline gives CDR1 LNHDA, CDR2 SQIVND (reference sequence). This CDR3 contains 15 residues. The CDR3 region is CASSIDPRSGNTIYF. The CDR3 DNA follows: TGTGCCAGTAGTATAGACCCCCGCTCTGGAAACACCATATATTTT.

The chain carries TRBV11-3 and TRBJ2-1; possibly TRBD1 for D (5 bases). The V end lost 4 bases, the J end lost 6 bases, and 10 bases lay between the germline ends. This CDR3 region has 13 residues. CDR1 is SGHNT and CDR2 is YENEEA in the germline V gene. The CDR3 spells CASSSRVRNEQFF. In nucleotides, the CDR3 is TGTGCCAGCAGCTCCAGGGTCCGCAATGAGCAGTTCTTC.

The rearrangement uses TRBV5-1 and TRBJ2-3; D is possibly TRBD2 (6 bases). The ends were cut back, 4 bases at V and 2 bases at J, with 23 bases in the middle. Germline values: CDR1 SGHRS, CDR2 YFSETQ. CDR3 size: 18 residues. CDR3 residues: CASSLPPVASADTDTQYF. In nucleotides, the CDR3 is TGCGCCAGCAGCCTGCCCCCTGTGGCTAGCGCTGACACAGATACGCAGTATTTT. Using reference TRBV5-1 and TRBJ2-3 for the parts outside the CDR3, the full variable domain is KAGVTQTPRYLIKTRGQQVTLSCSPISGHRSVSWYQQTPGQGLQFLFEYFSETQRNKGNFPGRFSGRQFSNSRSEMNVSTLELGDSALYLCASSLPPVASADTDTQYFGPGTRLTVL.

V usage is TRBV7-8 and J usage is TRBJ1-1, with D possibly matching TRBD1 (5 bases). V was shortened by 3 bases and J by 1 base, with 9 bases between the two germline ends. The CDR3 length is 14 residues. Germline V CDR1 and CDR2: SGHVS, FQNEAQ. The CDR3 protein is CASSLGGPNTEAFF. The CDR3 region has the DNA TGTGCCAGCAGCTTGGGGGGACCGAACACTGAAGCTTTCTTT.

This chain connects TRBV7-8 to TRBJ2-7, with a weak D call TRBD2 (5 bases). CDR1 and CDR2 (germline): SGHVS, FQNEAQ. V gave up 4 bases and J gave up 7 bases, with 20 bases separating them. This CDR3 is 15 amino acids long. The CDR3 loop reads CASSSDLGLPEEQYF. DNA of the CDR3: TGTGCCAGCAGCTCTGACCTCGGACTCCCTGAGGAGCAGTACTTC. The whole variable domain, remainder taken from reference TRBV7-8 and TRBJ2-7, is GAGVSQSPRYKVAKRGQDVALRCDPISGHVSLFWYQQALGQGPEFLTYFQNEAQLDKSGLPSDRFFAERPEGSVSTLKIQRTQQEDSAVYLCASSSDLGLPEEQYFGPGTRLTVT.

The chain links TRBV25-1 to TRBJ1-4; perhaps TRBD1 as D (6 bases). Trimming removed 3 bases at V and 8 bases at J, with 16 bases between. The CDR3 is 15 residues long. The germline V gene encodes CDR1 MGHDK and CDR2 SYGVNS. The CDR3 nucleotides are TGTGCCAGCAGTGATTTGACGCGCACAGGGGAAAAACTGTTTTTT. Amino acids: CASSDLTRTGEKLFF.

The chain recombines TRBV6-6 with TRBJ2-1; 7 bases line up with TRBD1. CDR1 MNHNY and CDR2 SVGAGI come from the germline V gene (reference sequence). Trimming at V came to 5 bases and at J to 3 bases, leaving 7 bases not matched to a gene. There are 15 residues in the CDR3. This CDR3 is CASSTGDSLYNEQFF. DNA of the CDR3: TGTGCCAGCAGTACCGGGGACAGCCTCTACAATGAGCAGTTCTTC.

This clone was picked up one time. The chain carries TRBV6-4 and TRBJ1-1; D perhaps matches TRBD1 (5 bases). Germline values: CDR1 MRHNA, CDR2 SNTAGT. V shed 5 bases and J shed 1 base, with 14 bases lying between them. The length of the CDR3 is 15 residues. The CDR3 region is CASSPEGGTNTEAFF. CDR3 coding DNA: TGTGCCAGCAGTCCAGAGGGCGGGACGAACACTGAAGCTTTCTTT.

The rearrangement joins TRBV6-1 to TRBJ2-7; 8 nucleotides match TRBD2. The CDR3 is made up of 15 amino acids. The germline V gene encodes CDR1 MNHNS and CDR2 SASEGT. With 2 bases clipped from V and 3 bases from J, the junction kept 6 bases outside the gene matches. The DNA of the CDR3 is TGTGCCAGCAGTGAACGGGAGGGCGAGAACTACGAGCAGTACTTC. Translating it yields CASSEREGENYEQYF.

V and J are TRBV19 and TRBJ2-2; 12 bases map to TRBD1. J lost 4 bases, V lost 5 bases, and 5 bases had no gene match. Germline V gene data show CDR1 as LNHDA and CDR2 as SQIVND (reference sequence). The CDR3 is made up of 16 amino acids. CDR3 loop: CASSQGQGAGTGELFF. CDR3 nucleotide sequence: TGTGCCAGTAGTCAGGGACAGGGGGCAGGCACCGGGGAGCTGTTTTTT.

About this clone itself: The same CDR3 can be traced to other DNA sequences in this sample. The rearrangement uses TRBV5-6 and TRBJ2-3; 9 bases are shared with TRBD2. The germline gives CDR1 SGHDT, CDR2 YYEEEE. V shed 0 bases and J 3 bases; nucleotides not matched to a gene: 2. The CDR3 totals 15 residues. The CDR3 reads CASSLGLAGTDTQYF. The CDR3 DNA reads TGTGCCAGCAGCTTGGGGCTAGCGGGAACAGATACGCAGTATTTT. The complete variable domain, with remaining parts taken from reference TRBV5-6 and TRBJ2-3, reads DAGVTQSPTHLIKTRGQQVTLRCSPKSGHDTVSWYQQALGQGPQFIFQYYEEEERQRGNFPDRFSGHQFPNYSSELNVNALLLGDSALYLCASSLGLAGTDTQYFGPGTRLTVL.

Written as DNA, the CDR3 is TGTGCCAGCAGCGCTGGGAGTGGTGGAGAGACCCAGTACTTC. The encoded protein is CASSAGSGGETQYF. This sequence joins TRBV9 and TRBJ2-5; D may be TRBD2 (5 bases). The CDR3 runs to 14 residues. The germline V gene encodes CDR1 SGDLS and CDR2 YYNGEE. The V gene lost 3 bases and the J gene lost 4 bases, with 13 bases spanning the gap.

The chain combines TRBV19 with TRBJ2-7; the D gene is possibly TRBD2 (5 bases). The CDR3 is 13 amino acids. CDR1 LNHDA and CDR2 SQIVND come from the germline V gene (reference sequence). The ends were cut back, 5 bases at V and 4 bases at J, with 12 bases in the middle. CDR3 in amino acids: CASSEVPGYEQYF. As DNA, the CDR3 is TGTGCCAGTAGTGAAGTCCCGGGGTACGAGCAGTACTTC.

The J gene is TRBJ2-3, the V gene TRBV7-2; D gene unclear. The CDR3 extends over 13 amino acids. Trimming pared 1 base from V and 3 bases from J, leaving 5 bases between. Germline CDR1 SGHTA, CDR2 FQGNSA. CDR3: CASSLDATDTQYF. CDR3 coding DNA: TGTGCCAGCAGCTTAGATGCGACAGATACGCAGTATTTT.

This clone has more than one count but fewer than ten. The V and J genes are TRBV4-3 and TRBJ2-5; TRBD2 agrees at 7 bases. The CDR3 has 17 residues. Germline CDR1 reads LGHNA; CDR2 reads YSLEER. The ends lost 0 bases at V and 5 bases at J; junction bases unmatched: 12. CDR3 in amino acids: CASSQEAAGDWGETQYF. The CDR3 DNA reads TGCGCCAGCAGCCAAGAGGCGGCGGGAGATTGGGGGGAGACCCAGTACTTC.

J is TRBJ2-7 and V is TRBV5-5; 8 bases align to TRBD1. Looked up from germline, CDR1 is SGHKS and CDR2 is YYEKEE (reference sequence). This CDR3 spans 15 amino acids. V was pared by 4 bases and J by 6 bases, with 12 bases of the junction left unmatched. CDR3 in amino acids: CASSPVGQGAVEQYF. The CDR3 DNA reads TGTGCCAGCAGCCCGGTGGGTCAGGGGGCCGTCGAGCAGTACTTC. Drawing the rest from reference TRBV5-5 and TRBJ2-7, the complete variable domain is DAGVTQSPTHLIKTRGQQVTLRCSPISGHKSVSWYQQVLGQGPQFIFQYYEKEERGRGNFPDRFSARQFPNYSSELNVNALLLGDSALYLCASSPVGQGAVEQYFGPGTRLTVT.

CDR3 sequence reads: CASSPPQWRKDGYTF. The CDR3 nucleotides read TGTGCCAGCTCACCACCACAGTGGAGGAAGGATGGCTACACCTTC. The rearrangement joins TRBV18 to TRBJ1-2; D uncertain. This CDR3 has 15 residues. Germline lookup yields CDR1 KGHSH and CDR2 LQKENI. Between the trimmed V and J ends, which lost 0 bases and 6 bases, there was a span of 14 bases.

The chain is built from TRBV5-5 and TRBJ1-1, with D unresolved. Trimming took off 2 bases at V and 2 bases at J, with 10 bases between the two ends. The CDR3 has 14 residues. CDR1 is SGHKS and CDR2 is YYEKEE in the germline V gene (reference sequence). CDR3 bases: TGTGCCAGCAGCTTCATCGCAGTCAACACTGAAGCTTTCTTT. Translated: CASSFIAVNTEAFF.

The chain uses TRBV6-1 and TRBJ2-6, with a tentative D call TRBD1 (6 bases). The CDR3 sequence is 15 residues long. Per germline, CDR1 MNHNS and CDR2 SASEGT. The germline V and J ends were trimmed by 5 bases and 4 bases, with 12 bases remaining between them. The CDR3 sequence is CASSSTGLGANVLTF. CDR3 DNA sequence: TGTGCCAGCAGTTCCACAGGGTTAGGGGCCAACGTCCTGACTTTC.

The chain couples TRBV7-9 to TRBJ2-2, with D perhaps TRBD2 (5 bases). Germline CDR1 SEHNR, CDR2 FQNEAQ (reference sequence). CDR3 length: 15 amino acids. Trimming cost V 5 bases and J 5 bases, with 15 bases left between them. The CDR3 region has the DNA TGTGCCAGCAGCCCCAGAGGGCCCGGTACCGGGGAGCTGTTTTTT. It encodes CASSPRGPGTGELFF.